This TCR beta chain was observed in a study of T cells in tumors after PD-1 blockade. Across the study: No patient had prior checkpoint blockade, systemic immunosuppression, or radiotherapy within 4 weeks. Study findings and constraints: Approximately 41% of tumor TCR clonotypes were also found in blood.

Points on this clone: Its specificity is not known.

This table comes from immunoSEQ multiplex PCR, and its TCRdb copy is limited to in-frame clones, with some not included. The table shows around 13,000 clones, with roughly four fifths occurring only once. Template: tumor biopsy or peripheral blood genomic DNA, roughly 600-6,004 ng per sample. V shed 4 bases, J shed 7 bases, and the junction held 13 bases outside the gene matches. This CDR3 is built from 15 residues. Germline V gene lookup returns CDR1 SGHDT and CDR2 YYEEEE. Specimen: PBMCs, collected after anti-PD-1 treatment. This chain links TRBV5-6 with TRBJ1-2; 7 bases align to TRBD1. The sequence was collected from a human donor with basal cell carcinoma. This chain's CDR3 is CASSARTGKAGGYTF. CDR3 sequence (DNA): TGTGCCAGCAGCGCAAGGACAGGAAAGGCTGGTGGCTACACCTTC.